This T cell receptor (beta chain) stems from a study of tumor and adjacent non-tumor tissue in lung cancer. Across the study: There were some 11 adenocarcinoma, 2 squamous cell carcinoma and 1 small cell lung cancer cases. Some 4.2 million productive TCRbeta reads were obtained per sample on average.

TCRbeta libraries were built with three rounds of nested PCR, modified from ARM-PCR. Each CDR3 protein is one row after TCRdb ran MiXCR on the multiplex PCR reads. Among around 210,000 distinct CDR3 sequences listed, 71% were seen once. This clonotype has at least ten counts. The template was RNA from unsorted bulk tissue. V was cut by 2 bases and J by 3 bases, with 4 bases left in between. This CDR3 is 13 amino acids long. This rearrangement joins TRBV12-3 or TRBV12-4 to TRBJ2-2; no definite D call. The sequenced sample was lung tumor tissue. The receptor comes from a man in his 60s with non-small cell lung cancer. The CDR3: CASSLRDTGELFF. In DNA form, the CDR3 reads TGTGCCAGCAGTTTACGGGACACCGGGGAGCTGTTTTTT.